The rows below give T cell receptor beta chains drawn from one sample of a study of blood T cell repertoires in COVID-19. The protocol was immunoSEQ multiplex PCR, while the TCRdb copy is restricted to in-frame clones and leaves out a portion. The data contain fewer than 75,000 clones, roughly nine tenths of them singletons. Sample: peripheral blood. These receptors came from a human donor in a cohort sampled during active COVID-19. The CDR3 runs from the conserved cysteine through the conserved F or W. The D gene is left open where the match is weak. Expanded clones are given a class, and other clones once, few, many or no size at all.

j_call v_call d_call clone_size cdr3_nt cdr3_aa
TRBJ2-6 TRBV30 . . TGTGCCTGGAGTGTCGCCAGGGTCCGCTCTGGGGCCAACGTCCTGACTTTC CAWSVARVRSGANVLTF
TRBJ2-6 TRBV27 . once TGTGCCAGCAGTCCCCCACCCACTAGTAGTGGGGCCAACGTCCTGACTTTC CASSPPPTSSGANVLTF
TRBJ2-2 TRBV28 TRBD2 . TGTGCCAGCAGTTCCTCCGGGACTAGCGGGAGCATCACCGGGGAGCTGTTTTTT CASSSSGTSGSITGELFF
TRBJ2-3 TRBV19 . . TGTGCCAGTAGTATCGGGTCGGGCACAGATACGCAGTATTTT CASSIGSGTDTQYF
TRBJ2-1 TRBV29-1 TRBD2 once TGCAGCGTCCGACTAGCGGGAAACAATGAGCAGTTCTTC CSVRLAGNNEQFF
TRBJ1-4 TRBV30 TRBD1 . TGTGCCTGGAGTGTAGGGGGCACCTATGAAAAACTGTTTTTT CAWSVGGTYEKLFF
TRBJ2-2 TRBV23-1 . few TGCGCCAGCAGTCAGAGGGTGGCCGGGGAGCTGTTTTTT CASSQRVAGELFF
TRBJ1-2 TRBV7-2 . . TGTGCCAGCAGCTTAGAGACAGACTACACCTTC CASSLETDYTF
TRBJ2-1 TRBV28 TRBD1 . TGTGCCAGCACCCCTTTGGGCCCGGGACAGGGTTTCAATGAGCAGTTCTTC CASTPLGPGQGFNEQFF
TRBJ2-7 TRBV5-6 TRBD2 . TGTGCCAGCAGCCCCGGGACTACCTTCTCCTACGAGCAGTACTTC CASSPGTTFSYEQYF
TRBJ2-7 TRBV7-9 TRBD1 . TGTGCCAGCAGCGACCTCCTAGGGGGCTTCTCCTACGAGCAGTACTTC CASSDLLGGFSYEQYF
TRBJ2-7 TRBV9 . . TGTGCCAGCAGCGTAGGGAGCAGCTACGAGCAGTACTTC CASSVGSSYEQYF
TRBJ2-1 TRBV9 . . TGTGCCAGCAGCGTAGGGGGCCCCTACAATGAGCAGTTCTTC CASSVGGPYNEQFF
TRBJ2-5 TRBV28 TRBD2 once TGTGCCAGCGCCTTAGTCGGGGGGGCGGAAGAGACCCAGTACTTC CASALVGGAEETQYF
TRBJ2-1 TRBV7-3 TRBD2 . TGTGCCAGCAGCTTAGGGCGCCTAGCGGGAGGGAATGAGCAGTTCTTC CASSLGRLAGGNEQFF
TRBJ2-1 TRBV19 TRBD2 . TGTGCCAGTAGTAGGGGACTAGCGGAGGGGAATGAGCAGTTCTTC CASSRGLAEGNEQFF
TRBJ2-1 TRBV7-2 TRBD2 . TGTGCCAGCAGCGTTAGCGGGAGGTTCTACAATGAGCAGTTCTTC CASSVSGRFYNEQFF
TRBJ2-7 TRBV29-1 . . TGCAGCGTTGAAGCCACGGCCTACGAGCAGTACTTC CSVEATAYEQYF
TRBJ1-3 TRBV11-2 . . TGTGCCAGCAGCCTAGCCGACACCATATATTTT CASSLADTIYF
TRBJ2-1 TRBV15 . . TGTGCCACCAGGACGATAGGAGCTTCGTACAATGAGCAGTTCTTC CATRTIGASYNEQFF
TRBJ2-1 TRBV10-3 TRBD2 . TGTGCCATCAGTACCGGGACTAGCGGGCTAAATGAGCAGTTCTTC CAISTGTSGLNEQFF
TRBJ2-7 TRBV2 TRBD2 . TGTGCCAGCAGACTAGCGGAGGGGACCTACGAGCAGTGCTTC CASRLAEGTYEQCF
TRBJ2-1 TRBV28 TRBD2 . TGTGCCAGCAGTTATGCAGATTCTAGCGGGAGGGCGCGGTTCTTC CASSYADSSGRARFF
TRBJ2-7 TRBV12-1 . few TGTGCCAGCAGCTCCGGGACTAGCGGGAGTTACGAGCAGTACTTC CASSSGTSGSYEQYF
TRBJ2-3 TRBV6-1 . . TGTGCCAGCAGTGAAACAGTAGGAAGTGGCACAGATACGCAGTATTTT CASSETVGSGTDTQYF
TRBJ2-7 TRBV9 . once TGTGCCAGCAGCGTAGGGGCGGGACAGTACGAGGAGCAGTACTTC CASSVGAGQYEEQYF
TRBJ2-1 TRBV11-2 TRBD1 once TGTGCCAGCAGCCGGGGACAGCGCTCCTACAATGAGCAGTTCTTC CASSRGQRSYNEQFF
TRBJ2-1 TRBV7-3 . . TGTGCCAGCAGCTACACACCCCGGGGGAACAATGAGCAGTTCTTC CASSYTPRGNNEQFF
TRBJ1-1 TRBV3-1/TRBV3-2 . . TGTGCCAGCAGCCAGGAGACAGTCCTTGGCACTGAAGCTTTCTTT CASSQETVLGTEAFF
TRBJ2-7 TRBV7-2 TRBD1 . TGTGCCAGCAGCTCCACAGGGGGCCTCGAGCAGTACTTC CASSSTGGLEQYF
TRBJ2-5 TRBV7-8 TRBD2 . TGTGCCAGCAGCCAGGGACTAGCGGGAGTATTGGGGGAGACCCAGTACTTC CASSQGLAGVLGETQYF
TRBJ2-7 TRBV19 . few TGTGCCAGTAGGCGGGACGGAACCTACGAGCAGTACTTC CASRRDGTYEQYF
TRBJ1-2 TRBV18 TRBD1 . TGTGCCAGCTCACCAACAGGGGTGAACTATGGCTACACCTTC CASSPTGVNYGYTF
TRBJ2-1 TRBV2 TRBD2 . TGTGCCAGCAGTGAACTAGCGGCTTTCCATGAGCAGTTCTTC CASSELAAFHEQFF
TRBJ2-1 TRBV27 . . TGTGCCAGCAGTTCCGCCTACAGGGACACTTTGGATGAGCAGTTCTTC CASSSAYRDTLDEQFF
TRBJ1-5 TRBV15 . . TGTGCCACCAGCAGAGATGGCCAAATCAATCAGCCCCAGCATTTT CATSRDGQINQPQHF
TRBJ1-4 TRBV5-1 TRBD1 . TGCGCCAGCAGCCCCGGGACAGGGGCTGAAAAACTGTTTTTT CASSPGTGAEKLFF